The subject of this entry is one TCR beta chain. Its cognate antigen is unknown. Time point: newly diagnosed GD, antithyroid drugs for less than 3 months. PBMC RNA served as the TCR library source. The sample is drawn from a study of regulatory T cells in long-lasting Graves disease. Study outcomes and limitations: Small sample size may have lowered accuracy.

TCR beta libraries were built with iRepertoire HTBI primers and Arm-PCR of CDR3 regions. Via MiXCR, TCRdb re-called the multiplex PCR reads, giving one row per CDR3 protein. The sample holds a few hundred thousand distinct CDR3 sequences, roughly 13% seen once. The sample was also reused in another study, on T cells in Graves' hyperthyroidism and ophthalmopathy. From that study: Uncontrolled infection, other autoimmune disease, pregnancy or lactation disqualified patients from enrolment. TCR CDR3 regions were first amplified by RT-PCR with HTBI primers.

Sample: peripheral blood mononuclear cells (PBMCs), taken at new diagnosis, from a patient treated with antithyroid drugs. The sequence derives from a young man with Graves disease.

In DNA, the CDR3 is TGCAGTGCCCTGGGGCCCCTGACTTTAATGAACACTGAAGCTTTCTTT. Translating gives CSALGPLTLMNTEAFF. The V call is TRBV20-1, the J call TRBJ1-1; D may be TRBD1 (5 bases). Germline assignment: CDR1 DFQATT and CDR2 SNEGSKA (reference sequence). This CDR3 has 16 residues. V dropped 6 bases and J dropped 0 bases, with 20 bases sitting between them.